This T cell receptor (beta chain) was identified in a study of CD8 T cells in Susac syndrome. Random hexamers were used to reverse transcribe roughly 0.45 to 1 ug of RNA. The amplification used immunoSEQ multiplex PCR on TCR beta CDR3; it spanned 54 Vbeta and 13 Jbeta. MiXCR was run by TCRdb on the immunoSEQ multiplex PCR reads, yielding one entry per CDR3 protein. The data contain 75,000 to 100,000 distinct CDR3 sequences, around 94% of them singletons. Sequencing of TCR beta was carried out in blood CD8+ and CD4+ T cells. Negative isolation yielded CD4+ and CD8+ T cells, and FACS enriched TEMRA cells. Input material: CD8+ T cells from PBMCs. This clonotype was obtained from a human donor in good health.

CDR3 sequence (DNA): TGTGCCAGCAGTCCCTGGCGGGACTATAAAGAGACCCAGTACTTC. As protein: CASSPWRDYKETQYF. The chain employs TRBV27 and TRBJ2-5; TRBD2 aligns across 7 bases. V lost 5 bases and J lost 3; bases outside the gene matches: 9. There are 15 residues in the CDR3. Germline V gene lookup returns CDR1 MNHEY and CDR2 SMNVEV (reference sequence).